This T cell receptor (beta chain) was identified in a study of CD8 T cells in ankylosing spondylitis. Study conclusions and caveats: Significant enrichment of disease-linked clones was reportedly seen in matched ankylosing spondylitis synovial fluid. What seemed typical of ankylosing spondylitis blood was a TCR beta motif built from about eight highly homologous variants. Certain motif variants had earlier appeared in reactive arthritis synovial fluid and blood. Disease-linked clones had a CD8+ phenotype and relatively low frequency in peripheral blood.

Quantitative molecular-barcoded 5'-RACE generated the TCR beta libraries. Each CDR3 protein is one row after TCRdb ran MiXCR on the 5' RACE reads. The repertoire holds about 500,000 distinct CDR3 sequences, with about 5.4% as singletons. The CDR3 length is 17 residues. Germline V gives CDR1 DFQATT, CDR2 SNEGSKA (reference sequence). Trimming removed 6 bases from V and 1 base from J; junction bases left unmatched: 7. Comments on this clonotype: Its cognate antigen is unknown.

Source material: blood, either unsorted or a sorted T cell fraction (not recorded which). This TCR derives from a male donor with ankylosing spondylitis. V gene TRBV20-1 combines with J gene TRBJ2-3, with TRBD2 identical over 16 bases. This chain's CDR3 is CSAPGTSGRAGTDTQYF. The CDR3 DNA sequence: TGCAGTGCCCCCGGGACTAGCGGGAGGGCTGGCACAGATACGCAGTATTTT.